This T cell receptor (beta chain) was identified in a study of cytotoxic CD8 clonotypes in ibrutinib-treated CLL. Study summary: By median around 69 months, roughly twelve had progressed and about 15 stayed remitted; responses had been 2 complete and some 24 partial.

The assay was immunoSEQ multiplex PCR, and TCRdb's table has in-frame clones only and misses some. This sample has around 50,000 clones, with around 60% found just once. V lost 10 bases and J lost 9, with 19 bases in between. CDR1 is MNHEY, CDR2 SVGAGI, per germline. This CDR3 spans 13 amino acids. This clone was recorded many times. Its antigen remains unidentified. Findings and caveats of the study: With treatment, public clonotypes, which were uncommon, either contracted or remained stable.

The sample here was PBMCs, taken after 24 months of ibrutinib treatment. The clonotype originates from a human donor with chronic lymphocytic leukemia. The chain couples TRBV6-5 to TRBJ2-1; no definite D call. The chain's CDR3 is CAIGPFKLGEQFF. CDR3 DNA: TGTGCCATCGGACCCTTCAAGCTTGGTGAGCAGTTCTTC.